The rows below give T cell receptor beta chains drawn from one sample of a study of T cell clones after liver transplantation. Clones were sequenced by immunoSEQ multiplex PCR, and TCRdb holds only the in-frame ones, with some missing. The repertoire consists of 85,000 to 110,000 clones, with about 80% occurring once and the leading ten covering about 2.8%. The source was CD4+ T cells from blood, collected around 44 months after liver transplant. These receptors were taken from a human patient who received a liver transplant. The T cells may come from the graft donor. Each CDR3 is given with its conserved first and last residue. The order of the fields is J gene, clone size, D gene, V gene, CDR3 DNA, CDR3 protein. A D gene is named only where the DNA matches it firmly. Expanded clones are given a class, and other clones once, few, many or no size at all.

J gene: TRBJ1-1; clone size: once; D gene: -; V gene: TRBV2; CDR3 DNA: TGTGCCAGCACCCAGAGCCCGAACACTGAAGCTTTCTTT; CDR3 protein: CASTQSPNTEAFF
J gene: TRBJ2-7; clone size: -; D gene: TRBD1; V gene: TRBV6-6; CDR3 DNA: TGTGCCAGCAGTTACTTAGGACAGGGGGCGAACGAGCAGTACTTC; CDR3 protein: CASSYLGQGANEQYF
J gene: TRBJ1-2; clone size: -; D gene: -; V gene: TRBV5-4; CDR3 DNA: TGTGCCAGCAGCTTGTCGGCAGGGGATCGCTATGGCTACACCTTC; CDR3 protein: CASSLSAGDRYGYTF
J gene: TRBJ2-4; clone size: -; D gene: TRBD1; V gene: TRBV28; CDR3 DNA: TGTGCCAGCAGTTTGTTCGGTACAGGGGGAAACATTCAGTACTTC; CDR3 protein: CASSLFGTGGNIQYF
J gene: TRBJ2-3; clone size: -; D gene: -; V gene: TRBV6-6; CDR3 DNA: TGTGCCAGCAGTTACAGGGGCACAGATACGCAGTATTTT; CDR3 protein: CASSYRGTDTQYF
J gene: TRBJ2-1; clone size: -; D gene: TRBD2; V gene: TRBV29-1; CDR3 DNA: TGCAGCGTTGAACCGCGGGAGGCGGTGGGTGAGCAGTTCTTC; CDR3 protein: CSVEPREAVGEQFF
J gene: TRBJ2-7; clone size: once; D gene: -; V gene: TRBV5-1; CDR3 DNA: TGCGCCAGCAGCAGAGGGCCGTCCTACGAGCAGTACTTC; CDR3 protein: CASSRGPSYEQYF
J gene: TRBJ1-5; clone size: many; D gene: -; V gene: TRBV18; CDR3 DNA: TGTGCCAGCTCACAAGCAGAAAATCAGCCCCAGCATTTT; CDR3 protein: CASSQAENQPQHF
J gene: TRBJ2-1; clone size: -; D gene: TRBD1; V gene: TRBV15; CDR3 DNA: TGTGCCACCAGAGGACCCGGGACAGGGGTTAATGAGCAGTTCTTC; CDR3 protein: CATRGPGTGVNEQFF
J gene: TRBJ2-7; clone size: -; D gene: TRBD1; V gene: TRBV7-2; CDR3 DNA: TGTGCCAGCAGCTTTGGACAGGCCTACGAGCAGTACTTC; CDR3 protein: CASSFGQAYEQYF
J gene: TRBJ1-5; clone size: few; D gene: -; V gene: TRBV30; CDR3 DNA: TGTGCCTGGAGTGTAACAGGCTTACAGCCCCAGCATTTT; CDR3 protein: CAWSVTGLQPQHF
J gene: TRBJ1-1; clone size: -; D gene: -; V gene: TRBV9; CDR3 DNA: TGTGCCAGCAGTCAAGCGTCAAACACTGAAGCTTTCTTT; CDR3 protein: CASSQASNTEAFF
J gene: TRBJ2-1; clone size: -; D gene: -; V gene: TRBV29-1; CDR3 DNA: TGCAGCGCTCCGGACTGGGGGGCCAGAATGTACAATGAGCAGTTCTTC; CDR3 protein: CSAPDWGARMYNEQFF
J gene: TRBJ1-1; clone size: -; D gene: TRBD1; V gene: TRBV29-1; CDR3 DNA: TGCAGCGCCGCGGAACTCGACAGGGCGGCTTTCTTT; CDR3 protein: CSAAELDRAAFF
J gene: TRBJ1-4; clone size: -; D gene: -; V gene: TRBV27; CDR3 DNA: TGTGCCAGCAGTTTGGGACCTGAAGTTAAAAAACTGTTTTTT; CDR3 protein: CASSLGPEVKKLFF
J gene: TRBJ2-3; clone size: -; D gene: -; V gene: TRBV5-1; CDR3 DNA: TGCGCCAGCAGCTTGCGGGGGACAGATACGCAGTATTTT; CDR3 protein: CASSLRGTDTQYF
J gene: TRBJ2-5; clone size: -; D gene: TRBD1; V gene: TRBV12-5; CDR3 DNA: TGTGCTAGTGGTTTGGCGACAGGGTGGGAGACCCAGTACTTC; CDR3 protein: CASGLATGWETQYF
J gene: TRBJ1-5; clone size: few; D gene: -; V gene: TRBV7-2; CDR3 DNA: TGTGCCAGCAGCTTAACAGGGAATAATCAGCCCCAGCATTTT; CDR3 protein: CASSLTGNNQPQHF
J gene: TRBJ2-1; clone size: -; D gene: -; V gene: TRBV28; CDR3 DNA: TGTGCCAGCAGTTTAAGGGCTGAGCAGTTCTTC; CDR3 protein: CASSLRAEQFF
J gene: TRBJ1-1; clone size: -; D gene: TRBD1; V gene: TRBV5-4; CDR3 DNA: TGTGCCAGCAGCAACCGACAGGGTTCCGGGCGGACTGAAGCTTTCTTT; CDR3 protein: CASSNRQGSGRTEAFF
J gene: TRBJ1-4; clone size: -; D gene: TRBD1; V gene: TRBV11-2; CDR3 DNA: TGTGCCAGCAGACGACAGGGAATGACTAATGAAAAACTGTTTTTT; CDR3 protein: CASRRQGMTNEKLFF
J gene: TRBJ2-4; clone size: -; D gene: TRBD2; V gene: TRBV19; CDR3 DNA: TGTGCCAGTTGGGGGGGACTAGCGGGAGCGGGAGCCAAAAACATTCAGTACTTC; CDR3 protein: CASWGGLAGAGAKNIQYF
J gene: TRBJ2-1; clone size: few; D gene: TRBD2; V gene: TRBV14; CDR3 DNA: TGTGCCAGCAGGCCCGGGACTAGCGGAGTCTACAATGAGCAGTTCTTC; CDR3 protein: CASRPGTSGVYNEQFF
J gene: TRBJ2-7; clone size: -; D gene: TRBD2; V gene: TRBV5-4; CDR3 DNA: TGTGCCAGCAGCTCCGCTGGGACTAGCGGGAGCTCGGGCCGGGAGTACTTC; CDR3 protein: CASSSAGTSGSSGREYF
J gene: TRBJ2-5; clone size: few; D gene: -; V gene: TRBV7-9; CDR3 DNA: TGTGCCAGCAGCTTAAACGGGGTTCAAGAGACCCAGTACTTC; CDR3 protein: CASSLNGVQETQYF
J gene: TRBJ1-4; clone size: -; D gene: -; V gene: TRBV7-9; CDR3 DNA: TGTGCCAGCAGCCTAGATGGGGGGGAAAAACTGTTTTTT; CDR3 protein: CASSLDGGEKLFF
J gene: TRBJ2-2; clone size: -; D gene: TRBD1; V gene: TRBV5-1; CDR3 DNA: TGCGCCAGCAGCTTGGGAGCCGGGACAGGGAACACCGGGGAGCTGTTTTTT; CDR3 protein: CASSLGAGTGNTGELFF
J gene: TRBJ1-4; clone size: -; D gene: -; V gene: TRBV6-1; CDR3 DNA: TGTGCCAGCAGTGTATTGGGGGGGGATGAAAAACTGTTTTTT; CDR3 protein: CASSVLGGDEKLFF
J gene: TRBJ2-6; clone size: -; D gene: TRBD1; V gene: TRBV6-1; CDR3 DNA: TGTGCCAGCAGTCAAGGGACAGGGGGCTACTCTGGGGCCAACGTCCTGACTTTC; CDR3 protein: CASSQGTGGYSGANVLTF
J gene: TRBJ1-2; clone size: -; D gene: TRBD1; V gene: TRBV27; CDR3 DNA: TGTGCCAGCAGGCCTGGTACAGGGGGAACAGCTAACTATGGCTACACCTTC; CDR3 protein: CASRPGTGGTANYGYTF
J gene: TRBJ1-1; clone size: -; D gene: -; V gene: TRBV5-5; CDR3 DNA: TGTGCCAGCAGCTTGGGAGGGGACACTGAAGCTTTCTTT; CDR3 protein: CASSLGGDTEAFF
J gene: TRBJ2-3; clone size: -; D gene: -; V gene: TRBV6-5; CDR3 DNA: TGTGCCAGCAGGAAAGCGGTGCCCGGCACAGATACGCAGTATTTT; CDR3 protein: CASRKAVPGTDTQYF
J gene: TRBJ1-1; clone size: -; D gene: TRBD1; V gene: TRBV19; CDR3 DNA: TGTGCCACCCGGCCCAGGGGGGAAGGAGTGAACACTGAAGCTTTCTTT; CDR3 protein: CATRPRGEGVNTEAFF
J gene: TRBJ2-1; clone size: -; D gene: -; V gene: TRBV2; CDR3 DNA: TGTGCCAGCAGTGCCGAGGCGGCCTCCTACAATGAGCAGTTCTTC; CDR3 protein: CASSAEAASYNEQFF
J gene: TRBJ1-1; clone size: once; D gene: -; V gene: TRBV6-5; CDR3 DNA: TGTGCCAGCAGTGCTGGGATTGGAACTGAAGCTTTCTTT; CDR3 protein: CASSAGIGTEAFF
J gene: TRBJ2-7; clone size: -; D gene: -; V gene: TRBV15; CDR3 DNA: TGTGCCACCAGCAGAGATTCACAGGGAATCTACGAGCAGTACTTC; CDR3 protein: CATSRDSQGIYEQYF
J gene: TRBJ2-4; clone size: few; D gene: -; V gene: TRBV11-1; CDR3 DNA: TGTGCCAGCAGCTCCCAACCAGGTGCCAAAAACATTCAGTACTTC; CDR3 protein: CASSSQPGAKNIQYF
J gene: TRBJ2-7; clone size: -; D gene: -; V gene: TRBV30; CDR3 DNA: TGTGCCTGGACCTACAGCTACGAGCAGTACTTC; CDR3 protein: CAWTYSYEQYF
J gene: TRBJ2-1; clone size: once; D gene: -; V gene: TRBV19; CDR3 DNA: TGTGCCAGTAGTGTGAGAAATGAGCAGTTCTTC; CDR3 protein: CASSVRNEQFF
J gene: TRBJ2-3; clone size: -; D gene: -; V gene: TRBV18; CDR3 DNA: TGTGCCAGCTCAACACGCACAGATACGCAGTATTTT; CDR3 protein: CASSTRTDTQYF
J gene: TRBJ2-3; clone size: few; D gene: TRBD2; V gene: TRBV18; CDR3 DNA: TGTGCCAGCTCGCGACGAGCGGGAGGGGAGACAGATACGCAGTATTTT; CDR3 protein: CASSRRAGGETDTQYF